This record covers a single TCR beta chain. The data are from a study of T cell responses to AZD1222 COVID-19 vaccine. Profiled with immunoSEQ multiplex PCR; TCRdb holds only in-frame clones, not every one. In the table there are 140,000 to 150,000 clones, 85% to 95% of which are singletons. CDR1 MGHRA and CDR2 YSYEKL come from the germline V gene. This CDR3 comprises 17 residues. V trimming: 2 bases; J trimming: 1 base; junction bases outside the gene matches: 7. The specimen was peripheral blood, collected on day 0 of AZD1222 vaccination. The V gene is TRBV4-1, the J gene TRBJ2-3; 9 bases are shared with TRBD1. The receptor was isolated from an adult in good health. The CDR3 spells CASSQQGQGRRTDTQYF. CDR3 nucleotide sequence: TGCGCCAGCAGCCAACAAGGACAGGGGCGTCGCACAGATACGCAGTATTTT.